This TCR beta chain was sequenced in a study of blood T cell repertoires in COVID-19. About the research overall: Samples of COVID-19 (acute and convalescent) were obtained from the United States, Italy and Spain. Nucleic acid was either cDNA or gDNA, and it came from T cells, B-cell-depleted T cells, or PBMCs.

How the authors handled the data: Researchers report that nucleated cell counts were estimated from reference gene primer amplification. Libraries were prepared by immunoSEQ multiplex PCR; TCRdb keeps only in-frame clonotypes and omits some of them. The DNA was the basis for D and trimming; V, J and clone size are from that table. The table lists 80,000 to 100,000 clones, approximately 89% of them singletons. The ends lost 1 base at V and 4 bases at J; junction bases unmatched: 3. CDR3 length equals 14 residues. Germline-derived CDR1 and CDR2 are MGHRA and YSYEKL. The sequence was collected from a human donor in a cohort sampled during active COVID-19. What was sequenced was peripheral blood. The chain has TRBV4-1 and TRBJ2-5, with 7 nucleotides matching TRBD2. CDR3 amino acids: CASSQVGGGETQYF. CDR3 DNA: TGCGCCAGCAGCCAAGTGGGGGGGGGAGAGACCCAGTACTTC.